This T cell receptor (beta chain) comes out of a study of blood T cell repertoires in COVID-19. In the study overall: Acute and convalescent COVID-19 specimens originated in the United States, Italy and Spain. PBMCs, B-cell-depleted T cells, or T cells provided the cDNA or gDNA that made up the material.

Repertoires were generated with immunoSEQ multiplex PCR, while TCRdb's copy carries only in-frame clones and drops some. The table lists 270,000 or so clones, roughly 86% of them singletons. Cohort placement rested on clinical history that participants reported themselves. The study counted Cohort 3 donors as recovered given two negative PCRs, clearance, or symptom resolution. Only one count was recorded for this clone. The sequence was obtained from a woman aged 18-30 years who had recovered from COVID-19. Specimen: PBMCs or T cells enriched from blood (not recorded which).

DNA of the CDR3: TGTGCCAGCAGCACTCGGGACAGAAATATCTCCTACGAGCAGTACTTC. Protein sequence: CASSTRDRNISYEQYF. The chain is built from TRBV21-1 and TRBJ2-7; TRBD1 is taken as the D call from the table, unchecked against the DNA. TRBV21-1 has pseudogene status. This CDR3 has 16 residues.